What follows describes a single T cell receptor beta chain. Its antigen is not yet known. Per-base qualities were not stored, and no clone one base away is much larger. The record originates from a study of blood T cell repertoires in COVID-19 (TCRdb year 2020). In terms of the full investigation: Samples from collaborators originated in the United States, Italy and Spain and spanned both the acute and convalescent phases of COVID-19. The prospective study material was composed of cDNA or gDNA derived from T cells, B-cell-depleted T cells, or PBMCs. Deeply sampled blood TCRbeta repertoires from subjects exposed to, actively infected with, or recovered from COVID-19 were included in the dataset. The repertoires were released in a freely available public database meant as a resource for research on the immune response to SARS-CoV-2. The samples were drawn from two sources: the first 160 participants of the ongoing ImmuneRACE study, and 1,200 or so subjects contributed by 6 global collaborators. The sample metadata nearly always contained a de-identified subject ID, COVID-19 status, age in years and sex. Where available, HLA class I and class II types were obtained from metadata supplied by the sample provider rather than from assay-based typing.

Enrolling through a virtual design, the prospective study's participants ranged in age from roughly 18 to 95 years and lived across 24 United States geographic areas. In the prospective study, cohorts were assigned on the basis of participant-reported clinical history obtained from a screening survey and a study questionnaire. In the prospective study, whole blood, serum and a nasopharyngeal or oropharyngeal swab were collected from each participant by mobile phlebotomists. Prospective study participants could optionally give additional blood draws and questionnaires over an approximately two-month period. Before DNA extraction, blood samples from the prospective study were shipped at room temperature or frozen. CDR1 MGHRA and CDR2 YSYEKL are derived from the germline V gene. From its cysteine to its phenylalanine, the CDR3 spans 15 amino acids. The kept DNA is CDR3 alone, 45 bases in frame from the first base. V sheds 2 bases and J sheds 0 bases, leaving 8 bases between their ends.

Study-wide findings and limitations: The amount of clinical and demographic metadata varied by source and participant and was provided uncurated.

TCRbeta CDR3 regions were amplified from genomic DNA using the immunoSEQ Assay, a bias-controlled multiplex PCR. On the authors' methods: Within the assay, amplification of reference gene primers was used to estimate how many nucleated cells each sample contained. To quantify the absolute abundance of each unique TCRbeta CDR3 rearrangement, sequence reads were collapsed and filtered. For each sample, productive Simpson clonality was calculated as the square root of Simpson's diversity index over productive rearrangements. Drawn from immuneACCESS, this table holds only the in-frame rearrangements with V and J called that TCRdb kept. Clones are partly lost; checked studies trace under half to an unresolved V gene and leave the rest unexplained. That table supplies the V and J calls and clone size; D and trimming were determined from the DNA. Counted in this sample were under 500,000 clones; nearly 90% of them appeared once. The biggest ten clones account for approximately 2% of the sample.

Sequenced sample: PBMCs or T cells enriched from blood (not recorded which). This clonotype originated in a woman between 18 and 29 years old with acute COVID-19. The chain couples TRBV4-1 to TRBJ1-3, with the identity of the D gene unclear. For the CDR3, the sequence is CASSQTEISGNTIYF. The DNA reads TGCGCCAGCAGCCAAACAGAGATCTCTGGAAACACCATATATTTT.